A single T cell receptor (beta chain) is shown here with its context. Its antigen is currently unknown. This sample is part of a study of cytomegalovirus exposure and HLA in healthy donors. Amplification used 60 Vbeta primers and 13 Jbeta primers. Only in-frame clones appear in the TCRdb table, and some are missing; sequencing was by immunoSEQ multiplex PCR. The sample has approximately 93,000 clones, 78% seen once. V gave up 0 bases and J gave up 3 bases, with 3 bases separating them. This CDR3 has 13 amino acids. CDR1 and CDR2 (germline): MGHDK, SYGVNS. Points from the study as a whole: Most TCR sequences were seen very rarely across donors, but some public TCRs occurred in many.

The specimen was PBMCs. The TCR originated in a woman in her forties in good health and CMV-seronegative. The chain couples TRBV25-1 to TRBJ1-3, with no clear D. CDR3 loop: CASSEYLGNTIYF. The CDR3 DNA is TGTGCCAGCAGTGAATACCTTGGAAACACCATATATTTT.